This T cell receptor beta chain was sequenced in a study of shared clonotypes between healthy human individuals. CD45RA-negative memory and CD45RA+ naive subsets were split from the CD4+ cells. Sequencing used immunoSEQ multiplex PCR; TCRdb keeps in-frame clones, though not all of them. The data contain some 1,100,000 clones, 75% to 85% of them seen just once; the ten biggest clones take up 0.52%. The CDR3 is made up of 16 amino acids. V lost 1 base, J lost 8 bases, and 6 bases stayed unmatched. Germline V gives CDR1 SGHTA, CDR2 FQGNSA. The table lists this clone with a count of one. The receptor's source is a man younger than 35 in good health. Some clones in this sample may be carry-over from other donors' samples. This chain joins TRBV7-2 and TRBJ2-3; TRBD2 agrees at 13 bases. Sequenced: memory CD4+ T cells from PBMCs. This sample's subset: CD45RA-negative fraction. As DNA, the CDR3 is TGTGCCAGCAGCTTAGAACTAGCGGGAGGGCGGGGTACGCAGTATTTT. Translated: CASSLELAGGRGTQYF.